One sample yielded the 8 T cell receptor beta chains listed below, sequenced in a study of T-cell memory formation after mild COVID-19. TCRdb re-called the 5' RACE reads through MiXCR, storing one row per CDR3 protein. There are 350,000 or so distinct CDR3 sequences in the sample; 13% occur only once, and over 20% lies in the top ten. The sequencing input was PBMCs or a T cell subset sorted from them (not recorded which). Source of these receptors: a man aged 18 to 29 who had mild COVID-19 (a few samples of this study predate the infection). Cell type and time point are not known.

This sequence joins TRBV12-3 or TRBV12-4 and TRBJ2-1; tentatively, D is TRBD1 (6 bases). The CDR3 is 14 residues long. V was cut by 3 bases and J by 4 bases, with 10 bases left in between. CDR3 sequence (DNA): TGTGCCAGCAGTTTTTGGACAGAGTACAATGAGCAGTTCTTC. Protein product: CASSFWTEYNEQFF.

The table lists this clonotype with a few counts. The chain uses TRBV4-3 and TRBJ2-2, with D perhaps matching TRBD1 (6 bases). Trimming stripped 0 bases from V and 5 bases from J, with 16 bases between. The CDR3 runs to 17 residues. Germline-derived CDR1 and CDR2 are LGHNA and YSLEER. The CDR3 protein is CASSQEPHRDSTGELFF. The DNA of the CDR3 is TGCGCCAGCAGCCAAGAACCCCACAGGGATTCAACCGGGGAGCTGTTTTTT.

This clonotype was detected only a few times. This chain connects TRBV21-1 to TRBJ2-7; TRBD2, the table's D call, was not compared with the DNA. TRBV21-1 is a recognized pseudogene. The CDR3 length is 14 residues. CDR3 coding DNA: TGTGCCAGCCTACCAGCGGGGTGCTCCTACGAGCAGTACGTC. This encodes CASLPAGCSYEQYV.

A few counts support this clonotype. The CDR3 protein is CAISEGLADTTSTDTQYF. DNA of the CDR3: TGTGCCATCAGTGAGGGACTAGCGGACACAACTAGCACAGATACGCAGTATTTT. The V gene is TRBV10-3, the J gene TRBJ2-3; 10 bases match TRBD2. Germline V gene sequence: CDR1 ENHRY, CDR2 SYGVKD. This CDR3 spans 18 amino acids. Trimming at V came to 2 bases and at J to 0 bases, leaving 8 bases not matched to a gene.

This sequence joins TRBV9 and TRBJ2-3; 7 positions match TRBD1. This CDR3 spans 16 amino acids. Germline loops: CDR1 SGDLS, CDR2 YYNGEE. The V segment lost 0 bases and the J segment 0 bases; nucleotides outside the gene matches: 4. The CDR3: CASSVERGRSTDTQYF. The DNA for the CDR3 is TGTGCCAGCAGCGTAGAGAGGGGGCGTAGCACAGATACGCAGTATTTT.

The CDR3 DNA follows: TGCAGCGTTCGGGACAGGGGGTGGGAGACCCAGTACTTC. Its protein is CSVRDRGWETQYF. V and J are TRBV29-1 and TRBJ2-5; 11 nucleotides line up with TRBD1. The CDR3 has 13 residues. The germline gives CDR1 SQVTM, CDR2 ANQGSEA. V was clipped by 5 bases and J by 5 bases; unmatched bases: 4.

As to this clonotype: Just one base apart from a much larger clone, this may be a read error. The chain carries TRBV6-6 and TRBJ2-6; TRBD1 matches 7 bases. Germline CDR1 reads MNHNY; CDR2 reads SVGAGI (reference sequence). This CDR3 is built from 15 residues. J gave up 2 bases and V 6 bases, and 4 bases lay outside the gene matches. CDR3 DNA: TGTGCCAGCAGCTCCGACAGGGCTGGGGCCAACGTCCTGACTTTC. Encoded protein: CASSSDRAGANVLTF.

This chain connects TRBV7-2 to TRBJ2-5; the D is unclear. The CDR3 contains 13 residues. V was shortened by 4 bases and J by 5 bases, with 11 bases between the two germline ends. Germline V gives CDR1 SGHTA, CDR2 FQGNSA. The CDR3 region is CASSYGPVETQYF. The CDR3 nucleotides are TGTGCCAGCAGCTACGGGCCTGTCGAGACCCAGTACTTC.